A single sample is the source of the 32 T cell receptor beta chains below, sequenced in a study of T-cell reconstitution after alpha-beta-depleted transplantation in children. A library of TCRbeta sequences, prepared with unique molecular identifiers, was generated. TCRdb re-derived calls from the PCR reads in MiXCR, one entry per CDR3 protein. The sample consists of 200,000 to 250,000 distinct CDR3 sequences, about a tenth of them appearing once. The sequencing here drew on PBMCs, taken before TCRalphabeta/CD19-depleted stem cell transplant. These TCRs come from a child younger than two with acute myeloid leukemia, due to receive a stem cell transplant.

The table lists this clonotype with many counts. The rearrangement links TRBV5-1 to TRBJ2-3; 10 nucleotides align to TRBD1. The CDR3 spans 15 residues. The V and J ends lost 3 bases and 4 bases, in that order; junction bases with no gene match: 5. Germline V gene lookup returns CDR1 SGHRS and CDR2 YFSETQ. Written as DNA, the CDR3 is TGCGCCAGCAGCTACCGGGACAGGGGTGCAGATACGCAGTATTTT. As protein: CASSYRDRGADTQYF.

This clonotype was recorded many times. J is TRBJ2-2 and V is TRBV20-1; D possibly corresponds to TRBD2 (6 bases). V was pared by 0 bases and J by 1 base, with 12 bases between. The V gene's germline CDR1 is DFQATT and CDR2 SNEGSKA (reference sequence). This CDR3 contains 16 residues. The CDR3 DNA reads TGCAGTGCTAGAGATCCACGCGGGATGAACACCGGGGAGCTGTTTTTT. It specifies CSARDPRGMNTGELFF.

This clonotype was detected many times. CDR3 nucleotide sequence: TGTGCCAGCAGCGTAGGATTGCAGTCCTACGAGCAGTACTTC. It encodes CASSVGLQSYEQYF. The rearrangement uses TRBV9 and TRBJ2-7, with D unresolved. The CDR3 length is 14 residues. In germline, CDR1 is SGDLS, CDR2 YYNGEE. V was clipped by 0 bases and J by 1 base, with 8 bases between them. The full variable domain, in which reference TRBV9 and TRBJ2-7 provide the parts outside the CDR3, is DSGVTQTPKHLITATGQRVTLRCSPRSGDLSVYWYQQSLDQGLQFLIQYYNGEERAKGNILERFSAQQFPDLHSELNLSSLELGDSALYFCASSVGLQSYEQYFGPGTRLTVT.

V usage is TRBV20-1 and J usage is TRBJ2-1, with 7 bases that match TRBD2. The V gene end was trimmed by 0 bases and the J gene end by 3 bases; junction bases not matched to a gene: 8. Germline assignment: CDR1 DFQATT and CDR2 SNEGSKA (reference sequence). The CDR3 contains 16 residues. The CDR3 region has the DNA TGCAGTGCTAGAGAGGCCGGACTAGACATCTACAATGAGCAGTTCTTC. Its protein product is CSAREAGLDIYNEQFF.

A remark on this clonotype: The junction and the germline gene differ at one end; a read error may be behind it. V and J are TRBV7-2 and TRBJ2-3; TRBD1 aligns across 8 bases. Germline V lookup: CDR1 SGHTA, CDR2 FQGNSA. This CDR3 region has 13 residues. The CDR3, as DNA: TGTGCCAGCAGCCCAGACAGGGGAGATACGCAGTTTTTT. Amino acid sequence: CASSPDRGDTQFF. Variable domain in full (rest from reference TRBV7-2 and TRBJ2-3): GAGVSQSPSNKVTEKGKDVELRCDPISGHTALYWYRQSLGQGLEFLIYFQGNSAPDKSGLPSDRFSAERTGGSVSTLTIQRTQQEDSAVYLCASSPDRGDTQFFGPGTRLTVL.

This clonotype has a count of ten or more. The V and J genes are TRBV29-1 and TRBJ2-3, with D perhaps matching TRBD2 (5 bases). Germline V gene sequence: CDR1 SQVTM, CDR2 ANQGSEA. This CDR3 region has 14 residues. V lost 4 bases and J lost 1, with 12 bases in between. The chain's CDR3 is CSVVTDSGTDTQYF. The CDR3 bases are TGCAGCGTTGTGACGGACTCCGGCACAGATACGCAGTATTTT.

This clonotype occurred many times. The chain couples TRBV28 to TRBJ2-7; the match to TRBD2 covers 9 bases. Germline lookup yields CDR1 MDHEN and CDR2 SYDVKM. The V segment lost 1 base and the J segment 5 bases; nucleotides outside the gene matches: 6. This CDR3 is built from 15 residues. This chain's CDR3 is CASSLYSGSTNEQYF. CDR3 nucleotide sequence: TGTGCCAGCAGTTTATATAGCGGGAGTACAAACGAGCAGTACTTC.

The sample holds many counts of this clonotype. The rearrangement uses TRBV7-2 and TRBJ2-1, with 7 bases that match TRBD1. Looked up from germline, CDR1 is SGHTA and CDR2 is FQGNSA. V lost 3 bases and J lost 4; bases outside the gene matches: 3. This CDR3 has 14 residues. CDR3 in DNA: TGTGCCAGCAGCTTGGGGACAGCATACAATGAGCAGTTCTTC. Translating gives CASSLGTAYNEQFF.

This clonotype appeared many times. The CDR3: CAISESAGNQPQHF. In nucleotides, the CDR3 is TGTGCCATCAGTGAGAGCGCTGGCAATCAGCCCCAGCATTTT. V is TRBV10-3 and J is TRBJ1-5, with D unclear. The CDR3 runs to 14 residues. Germline V CDR1 and CDR2: ENHRY, SYGVKD. Trimming took off 2 bases at V and 2 bases at J, with 7 bases between the two ends.

This clonotype appeared many times. The J gene is TRBJ2-1, the V gene TRBV7-2; 7 bases line up with TRBD2. V was clipped by 4 bases and J by 7 bases; unmatched bases: 4. Germline CDR1 SGHTA, CDR2 FQGNSA. The CDR3 covers 13 residues. The CDR3 DNA sequence: TGTGCCAGCAGCTCCCGGGGAGGGAATGAGCAGTTCTTC. Protein product: CASSSRGGNEQFF.

This clonotype was observed a handful of times. The chain uses TRBV21-1 and TRBJ2-1; the table names TRBD2, a call not compared with the DNA. TRBV21-1 is listed as a pseudogene. The CDR3 contains 19 residues. CDR3 sequence reads: CASTTPFVVQREDWNEQFF. DNA for the CDR3: TGTGCCAGCACGACACCATTCGTAGTGCAGCGGGAGGATTGGAATGAGCAGTTCTTC.

This clonotype was found a few times. The chain combines TRBV5-5 with TRBJ2-7, with 8 positions matching TRBD2. Trimming removed 3 bases from V and 9 bases from J; junction bases left unmatched: 11. This CDR3 spans 14 amino acids. Germline-derived CDR1 and CDR2 are SGHKS and YYEKEE (reference sequence). The CDR3, as DNA: TGTGCCAGCAGCTCACTAGCGGACCTCGAGGGGCAGTACTTC. Amino acids: CASSSLADLEGQYF. Full variable domain (rest looked up from reference TRBV5-5 and TRBJ2-7): DAGVTQSPTHLIKTRGQQVTLRCSPISGHKSVSWYQQVLGQGPQFIFQYYEKEERGRGNFPDRFSARQFPNYSSELNVNALLLGDSALYLCASSSLADLEGQYFGPGTRLTVT.

This clonotype was seen ten or more times. The chain carries TRBV12-3 or TRBV12-4 and TRBJ2-1, with a possible D match to TRBD1 (6 bases). V lost 3 bases and J 7 bases, leaving 13 bases between the germline ends. The CDR3 has 14 residues. The CDR3 loop is CASSFPPGVNEQFF. The CDR3 DNA reads as TGTGCCAGCAGTTTTCCCCCAGGGGTTAATGAGCAGTTCTTC.

The V and J genes are TRBV13 and TRBJ2-3; D possibly corresponds to TRBD2 (5 bases). The V and J ends lost 2 bases and 13 bases respectively, with 22 bases between them. The CDR3 sequence is 15 residues long. CDR1 is PRHDT and CDR2 is FYEKMQ in the germline V gene (reference sequence). CDR3 residues: CASSLRDRWSRVEYF. The CDR3 coding sequence is TGTGCCAGCAGCTTACGGGATAGGTGGTCTCGGGTTGAGTATTTT.

This clonotype was counted at least ten times. The chain carries TRBV12-3 or TRBV12-4 and TRBJ2-7; 7 bases line up with TRBD1. The CDR3 spans 15 residues. Trimming cost V 6 bases and J 0 bases; bases outside gene matches: 8. The CDR3 nucleotides are TGTGCCAGCAGCTACGACAGGGACCCCTCCTACGAGCAGTACTTC. Protein product: CASSYDRDPSYEQYF.

A few counts support this clonotype. This sequence joins TRBV12-3 or TRBV12-4 and TRBJ1-1, with D possibly matching TRBD1 (5 bases). V shed 0 bases and J shed 3 bases, with 20 bases lying between them. This CDR3 has 18 residues. The CDR3 reads CASSLAKVRGAWDTEAFF. CDR3 coding DNA: TGTGCCAGCAGTTTAGCGAAAGTGAGAGGGGCTTGGGACACTGAAGCTTTCTTT.

This clonotype showed up many times. This sequence joins TRBV3-1 and TRBJ2-5, with TRBD2 as a possible D gene (5 bases). The length of the CDR3 is 15 residues. Germline V gene lookup returns CDR1 LGHDT and CDR2 YNNKEL (reference sequence). V was shortened by 4 bases and J by 0 bases, with 12 bases between the two germline ends. The CDR3 DNA reads as TGTGCCAGCAGCCCACTAGGGTCCCACCAAGAGACCCAGTACTTC. It yields the protein CASSPLGSHQETQYF.

This clonotype has a count of ten or more. The chain links TRBV5-1 to TRBJ2-3, with TRBD2 as a possible D gene (5 bases). V was clipped by 6 bases and J by 0 bases, with 11 bases between them. In germline, CDR1 is SGHRS, CDR2 YFSETQ. This CDR3 is built from 14 residues. CDR3 DNA: TGCGCCAGCAAGAATACGGGGAGCACAGATACGCAGTATTTT. Protein: CASKNTGSTDTQYF.

This clonotype was counted at least ten times. The V and J genes are TRBV5-8 and TRBJ2-2, with TRBD2 matching over 13 bases. Germline lookup yields CDR1 SGHTS and CDR2 YDEGEE. With 4 bases clipped from V and 5 bases from J, the junction kept 8 bases outside the gene matches. The CDR3 runs to 17 residues. CDR3 coding DNA: TGTGCCAGCAGCCGGGGGGGACTAGCGGGAAATACCGGGGAGCTGTTTTTT. Residues: CASSRGGLAGNTGELFF.

The chain employs TRBV27 and TRBJ2-3; possibly TRBD2 for D (5 bases). This CDR3 region has 13 residues. Germline CDR1 is MNHEY and CDR2 is SMNVEV (reference sequence). The germline V and J ends were trimmed by 1 base and 6 bases, with 8 bases remaining between them. The CDR3 coding sequence is TGTGCCAGCAGTTTATTGGTAGCGGATACGCAGTATTTT. This translates into CASSLLVADTQYF.

This clonotype has at least ten counts. J is TRBJ2-1 and V is TRBV7-2, with 8 nucleotides matching TRBD2. This CDR3 comprises 16 residues. CDR1 is SGHTA and CDR2 is FQGNSA in the germline V gene. V lost 2 bases to trimming and J lost 4 bases; unmatched junction nucleotides: 7. The CDR3: CASSLHGSGIYNEQFF. The CDR3 DNA reads TGTGCCAGCAGCTTACACGGTAGCGGGATATACAATGAGCAGTTCTTC.

This chain connects TRBV7-6 to TRBJ2-5, with 9 bases matching TRBD2. The junction had 8 bases not matched to a gene; V was cut back by 5 bases and J by 4 bases. Germline CDR1 is SGHVS and CDR2 is FNYEAQ. This CDR3 contains 15 residues. CDR3 in DNA: TGTGCCAGCAGCGGGGCGGGGGGGCCTAGAGAGACCCAGTACTTC. This codes for CASSGAGGPRETQYF.

Many counts were recorded for this clonotype. The chain recombines TRBV20-1 with TRBJ1-3, with TRBD1 as a possible D gene (6 bases). Germline V gene data show CDR1 as DFQATT and CDR2 as SNEGSKA (reference sequence). With 4 bases removed from V and 0 bases from J, the gap between germline ends came to 7 bases. This CDR3 is built from 13 residues. The CDR3 DNA reads TGCAGTGCTAAACAGGGCTCTGGAAACACCATATATTTT. The encoded protein is CSAKQGSGNTIYF.

This clonotype was observed at least ten times. This chain uses TRBV10-3 with TRBJ2-7; no reliable D call. V shed 6 bases and J shed 1 base, with 4 bases lying between them. CDR3 length: 11 residues. CDR1 is ENHRY, CDR2 SYGVKD, per germline. CDR3 coding DNA: TGTGCCATCAGGAGTTCCTACGAGCAGTACTTC. It encodes CAIRSSYEQYF.

Comment on this clonotype: An end of the junction differs from the germline gene, which may be a read error. The rearrangement uses TRBV18 and TRBJ1-3; no reliable D call. The CDR3 sequence is 16 residues long. Germline V lookup: CDR1 KGHSH, CDR2 LQKENI. The CDR3 DNA reads as TGTGCCAGCTCACCCGGTCAATTCCCAATTGGAAACACCATATGTTTT. Amino acid sequence: CASSPGQFPIGNTICF.

This clonotype was picked up many times. The rearrangement joins TRBV28 to TRBJ2-1; D could derive from TRBD1 or TRBD2 (5 bases each). CDR1 and CDR2 (germline): MDHEN, SYDVKM. The CDR3 is made up of 16 amino acids. Trimming shortened V by 1 base and J by 4 bases, and 14 bases separated the two germline ends. DNA for the CDR3: TGTGCCAGCAGTTTATCCGACTGGGGGTTATACAATGAGCAGTTCTTC. The encoded protein is CASSLSDWGLYNEQFF.

This clonotype was seen repeatedly, ten times or more. The chain carries TRBV5-1 and TRBJ2-2, with 7 bases fitting TRBD1. The CDR3 extends over 15 amino acids. The V gene's germline CDR1 is SGHRS and CDR2 YFSETQ. With 4 bases clipped from V and 1 base from J, the junction kept 4 bases outside the gene matches. CDR3 in amino acids: CASSTRTGNTGELFF. The CDR3 DNA reads as TGCGCCAGCAGCACCCGGACAGGGAACACCGGGGAGCTGTTTTTT.

The CDR3 region has the DNA TGTGCCAGCTCACCGGAGTCCCTGGAGACCCAGTACTTC. Translation: CASSPESLETQYF. The rearrangement uses TRBV18 and TRBJ2-5; D is unresolved. Germline CDR1 reads KGHSH; CDR2 reads LQKENI. This CDR3 has 13 amino acids. V shed 3 bases and J shed 5 bases, with 10 bases lying between them.

Worth noting for this clonotype: Given a much more abundant clone one base away, this may be a read error. The gene calls are TRBV2 and TRBJ2-2; 7 nucleotides line up with TRBD1. Germline CDR1 reads SNHLY; CDR2 reads FYNNEI. Trimming took 6 bases from V and 0 from J; bases not matched to a gene: 1. The CDR3 extends over 14 amino acids. The DNA of the CDR3 is TGTGCCAGCAGGGGACAGACGAACACCGGGGAGCTGTTTTTT. This translates into CASRGQTNTGELFF.

Many counts were recorded for this clonotype. The V gene is TRBV12-3 or TRBV12-4, the J gene TRBJ2-1; 12 bases agree with TRBD2. V dropped 3 bases and J dropped 7; count of bases not matched to a gene: 4. This CDR3 spans 15 amino acids. Written as DNA, the CDR3 is TGTGCCAGCAGTTTCACAGGGACTAGCGGGAATGAGCAGTTCTTC. Protein sequence: CASSFTGTSGNEQFF.

This clonotype has at least ten counts. The chain joins TRBV11-2 to TRBJ2-1, with 10 bases matching TRBD2. The CDR3 has 15 amino acids. Germline assignment: CDR1 SGHAT and CDR2 FQNNGV. Germline trimming cut 2 bases from V and 12 bases from J; bases unmatched to any gene: 10. CDR3: CASSLQASGRSGQFF. DNA for the CDR3: TGTGCCAGCAGCTTACAGGCTAGCGGGAGAAGTGGGCAGTTCTTC.

The table lists this clonotype with many counts. The chain links TRBV6-5 to TRBJ2-5, with D possibly being TRBD2 (5 bases). This CDR3 is 14 amino acids long. CDR1 and CDR2 from the germline V gene are MNHEY and SVGAGI. Trimming pared 2 bases from V and 5 bases from J, leaving 12 bases between. The CDR3 region has the DNA TGTGCCAGCAGTTACGAGGGAGCTTGGGAGACCCAGTACTTC. It specifies CASSYEGAWETQYF.